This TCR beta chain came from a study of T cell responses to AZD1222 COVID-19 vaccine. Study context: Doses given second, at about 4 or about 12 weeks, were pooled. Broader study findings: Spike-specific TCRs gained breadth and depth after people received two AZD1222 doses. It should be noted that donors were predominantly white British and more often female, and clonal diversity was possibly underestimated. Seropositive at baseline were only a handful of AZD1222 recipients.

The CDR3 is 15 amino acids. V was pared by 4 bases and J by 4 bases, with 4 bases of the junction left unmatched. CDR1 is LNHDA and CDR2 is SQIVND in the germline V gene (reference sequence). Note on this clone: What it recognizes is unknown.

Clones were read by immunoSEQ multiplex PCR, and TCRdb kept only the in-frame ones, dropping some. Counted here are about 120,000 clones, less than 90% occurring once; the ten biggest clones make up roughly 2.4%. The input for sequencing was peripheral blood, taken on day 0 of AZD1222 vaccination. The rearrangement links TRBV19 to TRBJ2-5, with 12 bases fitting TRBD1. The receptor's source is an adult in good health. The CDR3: CASSSRDRGLETQYF. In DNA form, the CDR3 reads TGTGCCAGTAGTAGCCGGGACAGGGGGCTAGAGACCCAGTACTTC.